This T cell receptor beta chain derives from a study of control samples from healthy donors and cancer patients (dated by TCRdb to the early 2020s). The library was made by the immunoSEQ multiplex PCR assay. As stored in TCRdb, this immuneACCESS dataset retains in-frame rearrangements with V and J assigned. A fraction of the clones does not appear; measured against another copy, unresolved V genes explain less than half of the discrepancy, and the remainder lacks a known reason. The sample contains just under 150,000 clones, approximately 92% of them found a single time. The ten largest make up approximately 3.2% of the sample. The germline V gene (reference sequence) specifies LNHDA as CDR1 and SQIVND as CDR2. The CDR3 spans 16 residues, from the cysteine through the phenylalanine. The read is trimmed to its CDR3 DNA, 48 bases read in frame from base 1. For this chain, trimming is 3 bases at the V end and 5 bases at the J end, and the number of junction bases without a gene match is 12.

Comments on this clone: It has no known antigen specificity. Base qualities are not at hand, and no much larger clone is one base apart.

The sequence derives from a man between 25 and 39 years old in good health. Sample: blood. In this chain, TRBV19 is recombined with TRBJ2-5, with 7 junctional bases fitting TRBD1. This receptor carries the CDR3 CASSISQRGRRETQYF. The nucleotide sequence reads as follows: TGTGCCAGTAGTATCAGTCAGAGGGGGCGTCGGGAGACCCAGTACTTC.